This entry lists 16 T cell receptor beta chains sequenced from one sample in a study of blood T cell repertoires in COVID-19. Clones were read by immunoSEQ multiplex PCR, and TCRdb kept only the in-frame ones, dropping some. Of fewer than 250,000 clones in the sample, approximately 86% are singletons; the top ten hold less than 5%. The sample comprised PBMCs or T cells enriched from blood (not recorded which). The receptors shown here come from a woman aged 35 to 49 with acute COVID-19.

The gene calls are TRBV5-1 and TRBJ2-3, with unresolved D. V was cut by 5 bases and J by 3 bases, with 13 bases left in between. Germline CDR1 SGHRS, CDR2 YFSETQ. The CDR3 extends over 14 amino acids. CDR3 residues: CASRGQSQTDTQYF. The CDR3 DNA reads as TGCGCCAGCAGGGGCCAATCCCAGACAGATACGCAGTATTTT.

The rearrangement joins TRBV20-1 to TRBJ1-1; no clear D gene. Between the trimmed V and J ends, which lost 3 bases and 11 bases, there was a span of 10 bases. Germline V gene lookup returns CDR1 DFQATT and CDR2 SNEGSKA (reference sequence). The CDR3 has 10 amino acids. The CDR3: CSASLGAAFF. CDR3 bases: TGCAGTGCTAGCTTGGGAGCTGCTTTCTTT.

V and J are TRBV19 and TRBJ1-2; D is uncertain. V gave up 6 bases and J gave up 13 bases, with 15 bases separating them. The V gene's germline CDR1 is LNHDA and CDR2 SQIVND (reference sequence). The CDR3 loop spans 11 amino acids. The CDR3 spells CASRSGTQSTF. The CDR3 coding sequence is TGTGCCAGTAGATCAGGCACCCAAAGCACCTTC.

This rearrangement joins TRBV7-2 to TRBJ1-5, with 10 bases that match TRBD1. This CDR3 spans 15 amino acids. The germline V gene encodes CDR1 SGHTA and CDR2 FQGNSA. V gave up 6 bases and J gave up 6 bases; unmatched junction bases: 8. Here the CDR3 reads CASSSGTGVSQPQHF. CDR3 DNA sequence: TGTGCCAGCAGTTCAGGGACAGGGGTAAGTCAGCCCCAGCATTTT.

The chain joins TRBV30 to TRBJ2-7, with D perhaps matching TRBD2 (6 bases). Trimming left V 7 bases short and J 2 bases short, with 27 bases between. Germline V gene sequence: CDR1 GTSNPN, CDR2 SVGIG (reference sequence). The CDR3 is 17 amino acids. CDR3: CAYEAGASPALPYEQYF. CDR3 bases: TGTGCCTATGAAGCGGGCGCTTCCCCGGCCCTTCCCTACGAGCAGTACTTC. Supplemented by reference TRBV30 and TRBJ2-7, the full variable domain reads SQTIHQWPATLVQPVGSPLSLECTVEGTSNPNLYWYRQAAGRGLQLLFYSVGIGQISSEVPQNLSASRPQDRQFILSSKKLLLSDSGFYLCAYEAGASPALPYEQYFGPGTRLTVT.

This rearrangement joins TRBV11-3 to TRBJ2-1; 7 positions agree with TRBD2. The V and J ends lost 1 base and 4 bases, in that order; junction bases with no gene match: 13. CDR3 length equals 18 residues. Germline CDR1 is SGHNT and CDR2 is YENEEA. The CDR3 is CASSLARSGGRDYNEQFF. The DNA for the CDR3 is TGTGCCAGCAGCTTAGCCCGCTCGGGCGGGAGAGATTACAATGAGCAGTTCTTC.

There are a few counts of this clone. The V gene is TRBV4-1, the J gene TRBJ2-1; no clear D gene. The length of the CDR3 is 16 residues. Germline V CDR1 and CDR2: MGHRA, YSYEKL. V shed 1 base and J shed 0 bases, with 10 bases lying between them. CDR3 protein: CASSQANLVSYNEQFF. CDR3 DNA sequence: TGCGCCAGCAGCCAAGCTAACTTAGTCTCCTACAATGAGCAGTTCTTC.

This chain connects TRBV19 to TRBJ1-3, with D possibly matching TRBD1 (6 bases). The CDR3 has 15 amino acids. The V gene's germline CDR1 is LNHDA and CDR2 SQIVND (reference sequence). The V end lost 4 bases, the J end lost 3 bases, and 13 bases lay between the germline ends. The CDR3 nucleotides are TGTGCCAGTAGTAAAACAGGGATTAGTGGAAACACCATATATTTT. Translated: CASSKTGISGNTIYF.

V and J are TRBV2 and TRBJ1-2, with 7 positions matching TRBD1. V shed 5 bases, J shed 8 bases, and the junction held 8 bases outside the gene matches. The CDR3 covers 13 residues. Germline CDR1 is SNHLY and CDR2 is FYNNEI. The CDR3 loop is CASSRDRVEGYTF. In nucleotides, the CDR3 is TGTGCCAGCAGTCGCGACAGGGTAGAAGGCTACACCTTC.

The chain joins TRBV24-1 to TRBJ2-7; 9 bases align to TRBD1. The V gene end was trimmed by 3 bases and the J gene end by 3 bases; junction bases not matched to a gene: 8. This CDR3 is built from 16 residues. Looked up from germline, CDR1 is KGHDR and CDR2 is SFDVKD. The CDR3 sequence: CATSDRQGGSLYEQYF. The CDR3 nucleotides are TGTGCCACCAGTGATCGACAGGGGGGAAGCCTCTACGAGCAGTACTTC.

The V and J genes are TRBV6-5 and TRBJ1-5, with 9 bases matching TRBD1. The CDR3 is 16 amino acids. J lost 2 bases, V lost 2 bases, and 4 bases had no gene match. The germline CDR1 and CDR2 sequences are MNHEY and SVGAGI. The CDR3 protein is CASSYRQGDGNQPQHF. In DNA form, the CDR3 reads TGTGCCAGCAGTTACCGACAGGGGGACGGCAATCAGCCCCAGCATTTT.

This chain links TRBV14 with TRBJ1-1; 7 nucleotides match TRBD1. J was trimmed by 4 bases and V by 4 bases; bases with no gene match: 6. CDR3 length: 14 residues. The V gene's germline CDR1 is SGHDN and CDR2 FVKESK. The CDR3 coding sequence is TGTGCCAGCAGCCCCTACAGGGGACCCACTGAAGCTTTCTTT. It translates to CASSPYRGPTEAFF.

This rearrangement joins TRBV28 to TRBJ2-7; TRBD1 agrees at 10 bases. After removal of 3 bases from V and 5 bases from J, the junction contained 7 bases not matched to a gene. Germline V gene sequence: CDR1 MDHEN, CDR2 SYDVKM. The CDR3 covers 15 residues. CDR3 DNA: TGTGCCAGCAGTTTGCGGACAGGGGGTATCGACGAGCAGTACTTC. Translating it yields CASSLRTGGIDEQYF.

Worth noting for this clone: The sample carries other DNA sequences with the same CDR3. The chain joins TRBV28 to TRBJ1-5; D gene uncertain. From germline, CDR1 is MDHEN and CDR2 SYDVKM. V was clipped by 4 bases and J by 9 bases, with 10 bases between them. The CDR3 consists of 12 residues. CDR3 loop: CASSSLLRPQHF. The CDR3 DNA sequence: TGTGCCAGCAGTTCCCTATTACGGCCCCAGCATTTT.

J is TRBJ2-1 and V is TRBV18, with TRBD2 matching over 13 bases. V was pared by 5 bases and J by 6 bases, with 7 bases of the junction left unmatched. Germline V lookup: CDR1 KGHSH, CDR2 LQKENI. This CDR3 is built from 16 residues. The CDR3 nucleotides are TGTGCCAGCTCATCCGGACTAGCGGGAGCTGTCAATGAGCAGTTCTTC. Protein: CASSSGLAGAVNEQFF.

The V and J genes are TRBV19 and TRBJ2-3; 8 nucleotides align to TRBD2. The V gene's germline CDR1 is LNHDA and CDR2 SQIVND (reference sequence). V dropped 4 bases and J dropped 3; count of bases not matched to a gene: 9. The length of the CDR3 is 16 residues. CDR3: CASSTLSGSRTDTQYF. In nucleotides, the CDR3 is TGTGCCAGTAGTACTTTAAGCGGGAGTCGTACAGATACGCAGTATTTT.